The 20 T cell receptor beta chains in this list originate from one sample, sequenced in a study of T cell responses to AZD1222 COVID-19 vaccine. Using immunoSEQ multiplex PCR, the repertoire was profiled, and TCRdb retains in-frame clones only, with some absent. The sample holds roughly 140,000 clones; about 92% are singletons and the top ten take approximately 5.3%. Sequenced material: peripheral blood, taken on day 0 of AZD1222 vaccination. Source of these receptors: an adult in good health.

Worth noting for this clone: Relative to the germline gene, one junction end is altered; a read error may explain this. The chain couples TRBV7-7 to TRBJ2-1, with a tentative D call TRBD1 (5 bases). The CDR3 has 13 residues. Germline-derived CDR1 and CDR2 are SSHAT and FNYEAQ (reference sequence). In DNA, the CDR3 is TGTGCTAGCAGCTTAGGGCAGGGCGATGAGCAGTTCTTC. Translated: CASSLGQGDEQFF.

The chain has TRBV7-9 and TRBJ2-7; 7 nucleotides agree with TRBD1. V shed 8 bases, J shed 0 bases, and the junction held 7 bases outside the gene matches. Germline loops: CDR1 SEHNR, CDR2 FQNEAQ (reference sequence). The CDR3 runs 14 residues. CDR3 in DNA: TGTGCCAGCTCTGACCGGGACAGCTCCTACGAGCAGTACTTC. This sequence encodes CASSDRDSSYEQYF.

This chain uses TRBV20-1 with TRBJ1-5, with D unclear. Trimming removed 3 bases from V and 0 bases from J, with 9 bases in between. The CDR3 sequence is 14 residues long. Germline lookup yields CDR1 DFQATT and CDR2 SNEGSKA (reference sequence). CDR3 sequence: CSASKPYSNQPQHF. In DNA form, the CDR3 reads TGCAGTGCTAGTAAACCCTATAGCAATCAGCCCCAGCATTTT.

The rearrangement joins TRBV6-5 to TRBJ2-7; 9 nucleotides line up with TRBD1. In germline, CDR1 is MNHEY, CDR2 SVGAGI. V was pared by 7 bases and J by 1 base, with 8 bases of the junction left unmatched. The CDR3 sequence is 15 residues long. The chain's CDR3 is CASKDLGQGSYEQYF. CDR3 bases: TGTGCCAGCAAGGACCTCGGACAGGGGTCCTACGAGCAGTACTTC.

Here the CDR3 DNA reads TGTGCCAGCAGGGGTCGGGGGCTGCCCCAGCATTTT. This gives the protein CASRGRGLPQHF. The chain carries TRBV12-3 or TRBV12-4 and TRBJ1-5; the D gene is possibly TRBD1 (6 bases). The CDR3 has 12 amino acids. V lost 6 bases and J lost 9, with 12 bases in between.

The chain is built from TRBV5-1 and TRBJ2-7, with TRBD1 matching 7 bases. The CDR3 is 14 amino acids. In germline, CDR1 is SGHRS, CDR2 YFSETQ. J lost 4 bases, V lost 4 bases, and 8 bases had no gene match. The CDR3 sequence: CASSTGTERYEQYF. The CDR3 nucleotides read TGCGCCAGCAGCACCGGGACAGAAAGATACGAGCAGTACTTC.

The rearrangement joins TRBV10-3 to TRBJ1-6, with a possible D match to TRBD1 (6 bases). Germline V CDR1 and CDR2: ENHRY, SYGVKD. Between the trimmed V and J ends, which lost 6 bases and 8 bases, there was a span of 17 bases. The length of the CDR3 is 15 residues. The DNA of the CDR3 is TGTGCCATCAGCCGCGGAGGAGGGGGAGATTCACCCCTCCACTTT. This encodes CAISRGGGGDSPLHF.

The table lists this clone with a few counts. This sequence joins TRBV28 and TRBJ1-4; D may be TRBD1 (5 bases). Germline assignment: CDR1 MDHEN and CDR2 SYDVKM. The CDR3 runs 12 residues. V dropped 4 bases and J dropped 8 bases, with 8 bases sitting between them. The CDR3 loop is CASSSYREKLFF. The DNA for the CDR3 is TGTGCCAGCAGTTCGTACAGGGAAAAACTGTTTTTT. Full variable domain (rest looked up from reference TRBV28 and TRBJ1-4): DVKVTQSSRYLVKRTGEKVFLECVQDMDHENMFWYRQDPGLGLRLIYFSYDVKMKEKGDIPEGYSVSREKKERFSLILESASTNQTSMYLCASSSYREKLFFGSGTQLSVL.

The chain is built from TRBV5-6 and TRBJ1-1; unclear D gene. The CDR3 totals 16 residues. Trimming stripped 2 bases from V and 0 bases from J, with 14 bases between. Germline loops: CDR1 SGHDT, CDR2 YYEEEE. CDR3 sequence reads: CASSFPGPAMNTEAFF. For the CDR3, the DNA is TGTGCCAGCAGCTTTCCCGGACCGGCTATGAACACTGAAGCTTTCTTT.

The chain couples TRBV6-5 to TRBJ1-2, with D uncertain. CDR1 is MNHEY, CDR2 SVGAGI, per germline. The length of the CDR3 is 15 residues. V gave up 0 bases and J gave up 4 bases, with 12 bases separating them. CDR3 in amino acids: CASSYSEGMGYGYTF. The DNA of the CDR3 is TGTGCCAGCAGTTACTCAGAGGGTATGGGCTATGGCTACACCTTC.

The rearrangement joins TRBV29-1 to TRBJ2-7, with D uncertain. In germline, CDR1 is SQVTM, CDR2 ANQGSEA. This CDR3 is 13 amino acids long. With 6 bases removed from V and 1 base from J, the gap between germline ends came to 13 bases. CDR3 amino acids: CSVTPFGSYEQYF. CDR3 DNA: TGCAGCGTCACGCCTTTTGGGTCCTACGAGCAGTACTTC.

The chain recombines TRBV11-2 with TRBJ2-7; tentative D call: TRBD1 (5 bases). CDR3 length: 15 amino acids. V lost 0 bases and J lost 9, with 18 bases in between. CDR1 is SGHAT, CDR2 FQNNGV, per germline. The CDR3 here is CASSLEAGPLGRQYF. CDR3 DNA: TGTGCCAGCAGCTTAGAGGCAGGGCCCCTTGGTAGGCAGTACTTC.

The CDR3 DNA reads TGCAGTACCCCATTTGACTATGGCTACACCTTC. Translating gives CSTPFDYGYTF. The rearrangement joins TRBV20-1 to TRBJ1-2; D gene uncertain. V lost 8 bases to trimming and J lost 3 bases, with 10 bases between them. Germline lookup yields CDR1 DFQATT and CDR2 SNEGSKA (reference sequence). The CDR3 is 11 amino acids.

The genes are TRBV6-2 or TRBV6-3 and TRBJ1-4, with D possibly TRBD1 on 5 matching bases. The germline V gene has CDR1 MNHEY and CDR2 SVGEGT. The CDR3 has 13 residues. V lost 5 bases, J lost 5 bases, and 9 bases lay in between. CDR3 residues: CASSDSPNEKLFF. The CDR3 DNA reads as TGTGCCAGCAGTGACAGCCCCAATGAAAAACTGTTTTTT.

The chain joins TRBV29-1 to TRBJ2-7, with 11 bases identical to TRBD1. CDR1 SQVTM and CDR2 ANQGSEA come from the germline V gene. The V gene end was trimmed by 6 bases and the J gene end by 3 bases; junction bases not matched to a gene: 4. The CDR3 has 13 residues. CDR3 sequence: CSVSGTGGYEQYF. The CDR3 region has the DNA TGCAGCGTGTCCGGGACAGGGGGCTACGAGCAGTACTTC.

The rearrangement links TRBV29-1 to TRBJ1-2, with TRBD1 identical over 10 bases. Trimming removed 7 bases from V and 4 bases from J; junction bases left unmatched: 6. From germline, CDR1 is SQVTM and CDR2 ANQGSEA. The CDR3 covers 13 residues. CDR3 protein: CSAADRGGYGYTF. The CDR3 DNA is TGCAGCGCCGCGGACAGGGGGGGCTATGGCTACACCTTC. Based on the CDR3 plus reference TRBV29-1 and TRBJ1-2, the full variable domain is SAVISQKPSRDICQRGTSLTIQCQVDSQVTMMFWYRQQPGQSLTLIATANQGSEATYESGFVIDKFPISRPNLTFSTLTVSNMSPEDSSIYLCSAADRGGYGYTFGSGTRLTVV.

The chain couples TRBV9 to TRBJ1-2; no reliable D call. Germline V gives CDR1 SGDLS, CDR2 YYNGEE. This CDR3 comprises 11 residues. Deletions cut 3 bases from V and 6 bases from J, with 6 bases between. This CDR3 is CASSARNGYTF. As DNA, the CDR3 is TGTGCCAGCAGCGCGCGGAATGGCTACACCTTC. The whole variable domain, remainder taken from reference TRBV9 and TRBJ1-2, is DSGVTQTPKHLITATGQRVTLRCSPRSGDLSVYWYQQSLDQGLQFLIQYYNGEERAKGNILERFSAQQFPDLHSELNLSSLELGDSALYFCASSARNGYTFGSGTRLTVV.

The chain is built from TRBV5-4 and TRBJ2-7; D is unresolved. Germline-derived CDR1 and CDR2 are SGHNT and YYREEE (reference sequence). This CDR3 contains 12 residues. Deletions cut 3 bases from V and 5 bases from J, with 9 bases between. CDR3 sequence reads: CASSSPGHEQYF. CDR3 DNA: TGTGCCAGCAGCTCCCCCGGACACGAGCAGTACTTC.

In DNA, the CDR3 is TGTGCCAGCAGCCCAATACAGGGCCTACAAGAGACCCAGTACTTC. It specifies CASSPIQGLQETQYF. V is TRBV7-2 and J is TRBJ2-5; TRBD1 is a possible D gene (6 bases). The V end lost 5 bases, the J end lost 2 bases, and 15 bases lay between the germline ends. Germline CDR1 reads SGHTA; CDR2 reads FQGNSA. The CDR3 extends over 15 amino acids.

The CDR3 bases are TGTGCCAGCAGCCAACTCGGGGGTACCACAGATACGCAGTATTTT. The encoded protein is CASSQLGGTTDTQYF. This chain connects TRBV7-3 to TRBJ2-3, with D maybe TRBD2 (6 bases). There are 15 residues in the CDR3. Trimming left V 5 bases short and J 2 bases short, with 14 bases between. Looked up from germline, CDR1 is SGHTA and CDR2 is FQGTGA.